The entry that follows covers one T cell receptor beta chain sequence. The sample originates from a study of cytomegalovirus exposure and HLA in healthy donors. The length of the CDR3 is 15 residues. Trimming left V 5 bases short and J 2 bases short, with 14 bases between. Germline V gene data show CDR1 as SGHTS and CDR2 as YDEGEE. PCR was performed using 60 Vbeta and 13 Jbeta primers. Profiled with immunoSEQ multiplex PCR; TCRdb holds only in-frame clones, not every one. Of approximately 81,000 clones listed, roughly 72% are singletons. The sequence derives from a woman aged 45-65 years in good health and CMV-seropositive. The sample was PBMCs. J is TRBJ1-3 and V is TRBV5-8; no clear D gene. CDR3 loop: CASRPPTGAGNTIYF. The CDR3 region has the DNA TGTGCCAGCAGACCGCCCACTGGTGCTGGAAACACCATATATTTT.